This T cell receptor (beta chain) was sequenced during a study of shared clonotypes between healthy human individuals. General study findings and limits: For naive CD4 cells, 4% to 6% of clonotypes were shared across a few donors. Expectations were that clonotype sharing among donors would be affected by sequencing depth. As a rule, naive subsets had a larger estimated richness than memory subsets.

The CDR3 has 15 amino acids. The V and J ends lost 0 bases and 4 bases respectively, with 12 bases between them. Germline assignment: CDR1 MGHRA and CDR2 YSYEKL. With regard to this clone: The antigen remains undetermined.

Sequenced by immunoSEQ multiplex PCR; TCRdb stores in-frame clones only, minus some. The data show hundreds of thousands of clones, roughly 78% seen once. The receptor was isolated from a woman aged 25 to 45 in good health. The rearrangement uses TRBV4-1 and TRBJ1-2, with D hard to call. The sample was memory CD4+ T cells sorted from blood. Regarding subset: CD45RA-negative fraction. The CDR3 sequence is CASSQDYRVGYGYTF. CDR3 DNA sequence: TGCGCCAGCAGCCAAGATTATCGGGTCGGCTATGGCTACACCTTC.